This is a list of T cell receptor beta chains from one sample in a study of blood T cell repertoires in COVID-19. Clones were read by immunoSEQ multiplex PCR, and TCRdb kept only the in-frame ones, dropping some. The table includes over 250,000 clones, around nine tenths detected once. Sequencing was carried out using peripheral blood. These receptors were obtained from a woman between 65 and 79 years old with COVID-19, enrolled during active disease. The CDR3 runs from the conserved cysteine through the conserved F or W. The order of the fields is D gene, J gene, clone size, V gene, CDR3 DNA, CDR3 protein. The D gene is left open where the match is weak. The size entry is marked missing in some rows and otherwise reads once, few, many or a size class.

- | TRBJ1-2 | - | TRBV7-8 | TGTGCCAGCAGTCCGGCGGAGGTCTATGGCTACACCTTC | CASSPAEVYGYTF
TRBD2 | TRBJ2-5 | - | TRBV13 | TGTGCCAGCAGCCGCCAGCGGGGGTTACAAGAGACCCAGTACTTC | CASSRQRGLQETQYF
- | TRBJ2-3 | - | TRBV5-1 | TGCGCCAGCAGCTTGCCGCCTTCGGGGAGCGGACGTAGCACAGATACGCAGTATTTT | CASSLPPSGSGRSTDTQYF
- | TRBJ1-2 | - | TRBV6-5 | TGTGCCAGCAGTTACTTAGGTACAGGGCCCTACACCTTC | CASSYLGTGPYTF
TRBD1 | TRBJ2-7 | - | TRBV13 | TGTGCCAGCAGCTCCCTGGGACAGGATTTTACCTACGAGCAGTACTTC | CASSSLGQDFTYEQYF
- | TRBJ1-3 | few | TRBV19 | TGTGCCAGTAGTAGGCACAGGGCTGGAAACACCATATATTTT | CASSRHRAGNTIYF
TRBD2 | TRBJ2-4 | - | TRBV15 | TGTGCCACCAGCAGTAGCGGGGGAATTGACATTCAGTACTTC | CATSSSGGIDIQYF
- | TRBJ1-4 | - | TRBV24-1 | TGTGCCACCAGTGACCCATTCGATGGCCATGAAAAACTGTTTTTT | CATSDPFDGHEKLFF
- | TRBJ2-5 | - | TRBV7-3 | TGTGCCAGCAGCTTAACTGGAGTCCAAGAGACCCAGTACTTC | CASSLTGVQETQYF
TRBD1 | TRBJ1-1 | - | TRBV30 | TGTGCCTGGAATAGGGGACAGCTTGAAGCTTTCTTT | CAWNRGQLEAFF
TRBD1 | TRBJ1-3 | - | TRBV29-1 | TGCAGCGTTGAGAGGACAGGGCTAGGAAACACCATATATTTT | CSVERTGLGNTIYF
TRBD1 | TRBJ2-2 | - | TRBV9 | TGTGCCAGCAGCACGCGGGACAGGGGGACCGGGGAGCTGTTTTTT | CASSTRDRGTGELFF
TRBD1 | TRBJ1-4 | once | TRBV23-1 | TGCGCCAGCAGTCAATCGGAGGACAGGGCCCTAACGAATGAAAAACTGTTTTTT | CASSQSEDRALTNEKLFF
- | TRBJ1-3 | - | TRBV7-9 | TGTGCCAGCAGCTCCCCCCAGGGACACTCTGGAAACACCATATATTTT | CASSSPQGHSGNTIYF
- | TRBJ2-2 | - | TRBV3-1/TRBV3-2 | TGTGCCAGCAGCCAACGATCGAGTTTTACCACCGGGGAGCTGTTTTTT | CASSQRSSFTTGELFF
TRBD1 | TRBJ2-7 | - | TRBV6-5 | TGTGCCAGCAGTCGGGACAGGGAACCGCAGTACTTC | CASSRDREPQYF
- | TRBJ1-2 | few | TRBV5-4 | TGTGCCAGCAGTCTCGACAGAAACTATGGCTACACCTTC | CASSLDRNYGYTF
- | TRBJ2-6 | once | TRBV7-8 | TGTGCCAGCAGCCAGATGGCAGGGCTTGTGGCCAACGTCCTGACTTTC | CASSQMAGLVANVLTF
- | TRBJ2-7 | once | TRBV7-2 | TGTGCCAGCAGCTCCCAATCAGGGAACTACGAGCAGTACTTC | CASSSQSGNYEQYF
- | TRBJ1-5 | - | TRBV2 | TGTGCCAGCTCCGGGGAGTTTTATAGCAATCAGCCCCAGCATTTT | CASSGEFYSNQPQHF
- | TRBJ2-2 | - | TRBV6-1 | TGTGCCAGCAGTGAAATGTATACCGGGGAGCTGTTTTTT | CASSEMYTGELFF
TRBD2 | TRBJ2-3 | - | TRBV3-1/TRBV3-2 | TGTGCCAGCAGCAAACTAAGCGGGGGAGGGAGCACAGATACGCAGTATTTT | CASSKLSGGGSTDTQYF
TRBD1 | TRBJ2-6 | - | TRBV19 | TGTGCCAGTAGTACGACAGGGGCGGGGGCCAACGTCCTGACTTTC | CASSTTGAGANVLTF
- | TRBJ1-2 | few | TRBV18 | TGTGCCAGCTCACCACAGGGGAGGGAATATGGCTACACCTTC | CASSPQGREYGYTF
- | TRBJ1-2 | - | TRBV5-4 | TGTGCCAGCAGCACCGACAGTAGCTATGGCTACACCTTC | CASSTDSSYGYTF
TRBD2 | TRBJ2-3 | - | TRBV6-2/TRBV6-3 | TGTGCCAGCAGTCGTACTAGCGCCGGCACAGATACGCAGTATTTT | CASSRTSAGTDTQYF
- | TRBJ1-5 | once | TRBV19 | TGTGCCAGTACAATAAGGGGTCTGTTGGGGAATCAGCCCCAGCATTTT | CASTIRGLLGNQPQHF
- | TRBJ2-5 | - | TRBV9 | TGTGCCAGCAGCGCCCGACCCAAGACCTCGGGGGAGACCCAGTACTTC | CASSARPKTSGETQYF
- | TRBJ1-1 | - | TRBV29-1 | TGCAGCGTTGTGGTTGGAACAGGGAAGGCTTTCTTT | CSVVVGTGKAFF
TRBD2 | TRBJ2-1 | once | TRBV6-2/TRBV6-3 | TGTGCCAGCAGTCTCACTAGCGGGGCCTACAATGAGCAGTTCTTC | CASSLTSGAYNEQFF
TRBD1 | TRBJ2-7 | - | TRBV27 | TGTGCCAGCAGTTGGACAGGGTCCTACGAGCAGTACTTC | CASSWTGSYEQYF
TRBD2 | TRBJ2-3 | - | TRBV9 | TGTGCCAGCAGCGCCACTGGACTAGCGGGGGGGCGGGGAGATACGCAGTATTTT | CASSATGLAGGRGDTQYF
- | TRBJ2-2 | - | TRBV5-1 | TGCGCCAGCAGCTCTTGGCGGGGATCCTCTAACACCGGGGAGCTGTTTTTT | CASSSWRGSSNTGELFF
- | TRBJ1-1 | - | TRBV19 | TGTGCCAGTAGTATCGACAGGTCTAAGGGTTGGGAGAACTTTGAAGCTTTCTTT | CASSIDRSKGWENFEAFF
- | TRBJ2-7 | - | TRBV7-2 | TGTGCCAGCAGCTTAGGTGGGGGCCCTACCTACGAGCAGTACTTC | CASSLGGGPTYEQYF
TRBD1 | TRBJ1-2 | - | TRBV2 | TGTGCCAGCATGCCGGGACAGGGCCTTTATGGCTACACCTTC | CASMPGQGLYGYTF
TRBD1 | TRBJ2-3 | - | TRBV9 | TGTGCCAGCAGCGGGAAGGGGGCGCGAGATACGCAGTATTTT | CASSGKGARDTQYF
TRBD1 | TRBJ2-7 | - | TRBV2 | TGTGCCAGCAATCAAACAGGGGGCAACAGATACAGCTCCTACGAGCAGTACTTC | CASNQTGGNRYSSYEQYF
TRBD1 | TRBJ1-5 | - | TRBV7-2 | TGTGCCAGCAGCCCGGAGACAGGGGGCCGGAGAGCCCAGCATTTT | CASSPETGGRRAQHF
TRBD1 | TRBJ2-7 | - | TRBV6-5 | TGTGCCAGCAGTTACTCGTGGGACAGATCCTACGAGCAGTACTTC | CASSYSWDRSYEQYF
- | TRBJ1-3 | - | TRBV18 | TGTGCCAGCTCACCACCTAGCAACTCTGGAAACACCATATATTTT | CASSPPSNSGNTIYF
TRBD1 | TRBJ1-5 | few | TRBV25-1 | TGTGCCAGCAGTGCCCAGGGGGATAGCAATCAGCCCCAGCATTTT | CASSAQGDSNQPQHF
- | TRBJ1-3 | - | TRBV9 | TGTGCCAGCAGCGTAGTGGGGGCCCCTGGAAACACCATATATTTT | CASSVVGAPGNTIYF
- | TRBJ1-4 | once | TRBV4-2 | TGTGCCAGCAGCCAAGCCCGCGGGGGAACTAATGAAAAACTGTTTTTT | CASSQARGGTNEKLFF
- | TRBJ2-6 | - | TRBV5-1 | TGCGCCAGCAGCTACGACGGACTCTCTGGGGCCAACGTCCTGACTTTC | CASSYDGLSGANVLTF
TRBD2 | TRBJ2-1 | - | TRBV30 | TGTGCCTGGAGTTTCGGGGGGGTCGACAATGAGCAGTTCTTC | CAWSFGGVDNEQFF
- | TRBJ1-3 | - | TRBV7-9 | TGTGCCAGCAGCTCACAGGGAATAGGCATATATTTT | CASSSQGIGIYF
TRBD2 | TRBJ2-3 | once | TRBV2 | TGTGCCAGCAGCTTTCCACTAGCGGGGGGGCCTGCCGATACGCAGTATTTT | CASSFPLAGGPADTQYF
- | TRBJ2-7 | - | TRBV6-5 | TGTGCCAGCAGGAACCCCCATCGGACAGCCGAGCAGTACTTC | CASRNPHRTAEQYF